These 29 T cell receptor beta chains originate from one sample sequenced in a study of shared clonotypes between healthy human individuals. The method was immunoSEQ multiplex PCR; TCRdb's version includes in-frame clones alone and lacks a portion of them. The sample yields more than 400,000 clones, approximately 78% seen once. The sample was PBMCs. These receptors were obtained from a woman in her thirties or forties in good health. Some clones in this sample may be carry-over from other donors' samples.

The chain joins TRBV29-1 to TRBJ1-1, with D possibly TRBD1 on 6 matching bases. The CDR3 runs 14 residues. Germline loops: CDR1 SQVTM, CDR2 ANQGSEA. The V end was cut by 2 bases, the J end by 5 bases, with 15 bases between. The CDR3 nucleotides are TGCAGCGTTGAAATTGGGGGCGCAGGGACTGAAGCTTTCTTT. Its translation: CSVEIGGAGTEAFF.

The rearrangement uses TRBV28 and TRBJ1-1, with D perhaps TRBD1 (5 bases). Trimming removed 3 bases at V and 4 bases at J, with 9 bases between. The CDR3 runs to 13 residues. Germline CDR1 reads MDHEN; CDR2 reads SYDVKM. The CDR3 is CASSLGLSTEAFF. In nucleotides, the CDR3 is TGTGCCAGCAGTTTGGGGCTTTCCACTGAAGCTTTCTTT.

The chain uses TRBV18 and TRBJ2-7, with 7 bases fitting TRBD2. The CDR3 contains 15 residues. Germline-derived CDR1 and CDR2 are KGHSH and LQKENI. V lost 3 bases to trimming and J lost 1 base; unmatched junction nucleotides: 6. CDR3 nucleotides: TGTGCCAGCTCACCCCCCGGGACTACTTCCTACGAGCAGTACTTC. It is translated as CASSPPGTTSYEQYF.

This chain links TRBV27 with TRBJ2-2; TRBD1 or TRBD2 may be the D gene (5 bases each). V lost 0 bases and J lost 7, with 12 bases in between. CDR1 is MNHEY, CDR2 SMNVEV, per germline (reference sequence). This CDR3 has 15 amino acids. The CDR3 coding sequence is TGTGCCAGCAGTTTATCGGGGGAGTGGTACGGGGAGCTGTTTTTT. Its translation is CASSLSGEWYGELFF.

This chain uses TRBV30 with TRBJ2-7; the match to TRBD1 covers 7 bases. The CDR3 is made up of 16 amino acids. Germline assignment: CDR1 GTSNPN and CDR2 SVGIG (reference sequence). V was pared by 0 bases and J by 4 bases, with 12 bases of the junction left unmatched. The chain's CDR3 is CAWSVSEEGAGYEQYF. In nucleotides, the CDR3 is TGTGCCTGGAGTGTAAGTGAAGAGGGGGCAGGGTACGAGCAGTACTTC.

This chain joins TRBV15 and TRBJ1-5; D ambiguous. Germline loops: CDR1 LNHNV, CDR2 YYDKDF (reference sequence). Trimming took 0 bases from V and 7 from J, leaving 7 bases between them. The CDR3 loop spans 13 amino acids. The CDR3 coding sequence is TGTGCCACCAGCAGAGATTTACCCCAGCCCCAGCATTTT. Its protein is CATSRDLPQPQHF.

The chain recombines TRBV2 with TRBJ1-2; D remains unclear. The CDR3 loop spans 12 amino acids. Trimming took off 0 bases at V and 12 bases at J, with 11 bases between the two ends. Germline V lookup: CDR1 SNHLY, CDR2 FYNNEI. DNA for the CDR3: TGTGCCAGCAGTGAAGCGTGGGAAGGTAACACCTTC. Its translation: CASSEAWEGNTF.

Only one count was recorded for this clone. V usage is TRBV23-1 and J usage is TRBJ2-6; TRBD1 might be the D (6 bases). TRBV23-1 is placed among ORFs of uncertain function. This CDR3 has 18 amino acids. V lost 4 bases and J 3 bases, leaving 19 bases between the germline ends. The CDR3 DNA reads TGCGCCAGCAGTCTAGGGGGAATGCCCTCGTATGGGGCCAACGTCCTGACTTTC. Encoded protein: CASSLGGMPSYGANVLTF.

At least ten counts were recorded for this clone. Other DNA sequences in this specimen translate into the identical CDR3. The chain uses TRBV6-6 and TRBJ1-3; the match to TRBD1 covers 9 bases. The CDR3 is 15 residues long. Germline assignment: CDR1 MNHNY and CDR2 SVGAGI (reference sequence). With V trimmed by 4 bases and J by 1 base, 2 bases remained unmatched. The DNA of the CDR3 is TGTGCCAGCAGTTGGGACAGGGCTTCTGGAAACACCATATATTTT. Protein product: CASSWDRASGNTIYF.

J is TRBJ1-6 and V is TRBV30; D remains unclear. Germline V lookup: CDR1 GTSNPN, CDR2 SVGIG (reference sequence). V was clipped by 4 bases and J by 7 bases, with 14 bases between them. The CDR3 totals 14 residues. The CDR3 DNA follows: TGTGCCTGGAACCCGGGGATCCAGAATTCACCCCTCCACTTT. It encodes CAWNPGIQNSPLHF.

In nucleotides, the CDR3 is TGTGCCAGCAGCCGAACTCTAGCGGGAGGGCCTGGAGAGCAGTTCTTC. Translation: CASSRTLAGGPGEQFF. The V and J genes are TRBV7-9 and TRBJ2-1; 12 positions agree with TRBD2. The CDR3 covers 16 residues. Unmatched junction bases numbered 12, after V lost 5 bases and J lost 10 bases. CDR1 is SEHNR, CDR2 FQNEAQ, per germline (reference sequence).

This clone came up a few times. This rearrangement joins TRBV5-1 to TRBJ1-1; D is unresolved. The germline gives CDR1 SGHRS, CDR2 YFSETQ. Trimming took 4 bases from V and 2 from J, leaving 12 bases between them. CDR3 length equals 14 residues. The CDR3, as DNA: TGCGCCAGCAGCCCGTTTGACCCCAACACTGAAGCTTTCTTT. Protein: CASSPFDPNTEAFF.

In its sample, this clone was seen once. This rearrangement joins TRBV5-6 to TRBJ2-1; 10 nucleotides match TRBD2. The germline V gene has CDR1 SGHDT and CDR2 YYEEEE. V dropped 4 bases and J dropped 4; count of bases not matched to a gene: 8. This CDR3 has 16 amino acids. The CDR3 DNA reads as TGTGCCAGCAGCCCAACGACTAGCGGGCTTTACAATGAGCAGTTCTTC. Encoded protein: CASSPTTSGLYNEQFF.

The gene calls are TRBV28 and TRBJ2-2, with 8 bases lining up with TRBD2. The trim removed 4 bases at V and 3 bases at J, leaving 13 bases unmatched. CDR3 size: 18 residues. Germline V gene sequence: CDR1 MDHEN, CDR2 SYDVKM. The CDR3 DNA follows: TGTGCCAGCAGTTCCCAGACGGGAGCGGGAGTGGACACCGGGGAGCTGTTTTTT. Translated: CASSSQTGAGVDTGELFF.

The chain uses TRBV14 and TRBJ1-2; weak D call: TRBD1 (6 bases). V lost 3 bases, J lost 5 bases, and 10 bases lay in between. This CDR3 is built from 13 residues. From germline, CDR1 is SGHDN and CDR2 FVKESK. The CDR3 is CASSQGHNYGYTF. CDR3 coding DNA: TGTGCCAGCAGCCAGGGACATAATTATGGCTACACCTTC.

The gene calls are TRBV5-1 and TRBJ1-1; 7 bases map to TRBD1. CDR3 size: 13 residues. Germline V gene data show CDR1 as SGHRS and CDR2 as YFSETQ. V lost 0 bases to trimming and J lost 8 bases; unmatched junction nucleotides: 4. Here the CDR3 DNA reads TGCGCCAGCAGCTTGGGACAGGGCGGGGAAGCTTTCTTT. It translates to CASSLGQGGEAFF.

The gene calls are TRBV9 and TRBJ2-1; 11 bases fit TRBD2. This CDR3 contains 17 residues. CDR1 SGDLS and CDR2 YYNGEE come from the germline V gene. Trimming at V came to 0 bases and at J to 1 base, leaving 3 bases not matched to a gene. The CDR3 protein is CASSVDTSGSSYNEQFF. The CDR3 nucleotides read TGTGCCAGCAGCGTAGACACTAGCGGGAGTTCCTACAATGAGCAGTTCTTC.

A few counts support this clone. The genes are TRBV5-1 and TRBJ2-2, with TRBD2 identical over 10 bases. CDR1 and CDR2 from the germline V gene are SGHRS and YFSETQ. The CDR3 consists of 15 residues. V trimming: 5 bases; J trimming: 8 bases; junction bases outside the gene matches: 9. The CDR3 loop reads CASSQSGRASGELFF. For the CDR3, the DNA is TGCGCCAGCAGTCAAAGCGGGAGGGCCTCTGGGGAGCTGTTTTTT.

The CDR3 here is CAWNQGAYEQYF. The CDR3 nucleotides are TGTGCCTGGAACCAGGGGGCTTACGAGCAGTACTTC. V is TRBV30 and J is TRBJ2-7; 8 bases fit TRBD1. The CDR3 sequence is 12 residues long. Germline trimming cut 4 bases from V and 4 bases from J; bases unmatched to any gene: 3. Germline-derived CDR1 and CDR2 are GTSNPN and SVGIG (reference sequence). The full variable domain, completed using reference TRBV30 and TRBJ2-7, is SQTIHQWPATLVQPVGSPLSLECTVEGTSNPNLYWYRQAAGRGLQLLFYSVGIGQISSEVPQNLSASRPQDRQFILSSKKLLLSDSGFYLCAWNQGAYEQYFGPGTRLTVT.

The chain employs TRBV7-8 and TRBJ1-5, with TRBD1 matching 7 bases. V trimming: 5 bases; J trimming: 2 bases; junction bases outside the gene matches: 6. CDR3 length: 15 amino acids. The germline CDR1 and CDR2 sequences are SGHVS and FQNEAQ. The CDR3 spells CASSPGTVGNQPQHF. DNA of the CDR3: TGTGCCAGCAGCCCCGGGACAGTTGGCAATCAGCCCCAGCATTTT.

The gene calls are TRBV7-9 and TRBJ1-4; D is possibly TRBD1 (5 bases). CDR1 and CDR2 (germline): SEHNR, FQNEAQ (reference sequence). The CDR3 consists of 15 residues. V lost 3 bases and J lost 8, with 16 bases in between. The CDR3 loop reads CASSFGTALREKLFF. The CDR3 region has the DNA TGTGCCAGCAGCTTCGGGACTGCGTTGCGCGAAAAACTGTTTTTT.

The V call is TRBV6-1, the J call TRBJ2-1; D not resolved. The CDR3 loop spans 13 amino acids. CDR1 is MNHNS, CDR2 SASEGT, per germline. Trimming pared 0 bases from V and 8 bases from J, leaving 8 bases between. The DNA for the CDR3 is TGTGCCAGCAGTGAAGCGGATGTGGATGAGCAGTTCTTC. It translates to CASSEADVDEQFF.

The chain joins TRBV10-1 to TRBJ2-7; D is uncertain. V gave up 0 bases and J gave up 5 bases, with 8 bases separating them. The CDR3 loop spans 13 amino acids. Germline assignment: CDR1 WNHNN and CDR2 SYGVQD (reference sequence). The CDR3 DNA follows: TGCGCCAGCAGTGAGTCTGGCGCGGACGAGCAGTACTTC. The encoded protein is CASSESGADEQYF.

The genes are TRBV5-8 and TRBJ2-7; weak D call: TRBD2 (5 bases). Trimming stripped 5 bases from V and 2 bases from J, with 17 bases between. This CDR3 contains 15 residues. The V gene's germline CDR1 is SGHTS and CDR2 YDEGEE. Here the CDR3 reads CASSLQRTGTYEQYF. CDR3 DNA: TGTGCCAGCAGTCTACAGCGAACCGGGACCTACGAGCAGTACTTC. Together with reference TRBV5-8 and TRBJ2-7, the CDR3 gives the full variable domain: EAGVTQSPTHLIKTRGQQATLRCSPISGHTSVYWYQQALGLGLQFLLWYDEGEERNRGNFPPRFSGRQFPNYSSELNVNALELEDSALYLCASSLQRTGTYEQYFGPGTRLTVT.

The DNA of the CDR3 is TGCAGCGTTCTGGGGAACACTGAAGCTTTCTTT. It is translated as CSVLGNTEAFF. The gene calls are TRBV29-1 and TRBJ1-1; no definite D call. The CDR3 runs 11 residues. Trimming pared 5 bases from V and 1 base from J, leaving 5 bases between. Germline CDR1 is SQVTM and CDR2 is ANQGSEA.

The CDR3 loop is CASSHGQGGNEKLFF. The CDR3 region has the DNA TGCGCCAGCAGCCACGGACAGGGTGGGAATGAAAAACTGTTTTTT. V usage is TRBV4-3 and J usage is TRBJ1-4; 8 bases fit TRBD1. Trimming at V came to 3 bases and at J to 5 bases, leaving 5 bases not matched to a gene. This CDR3 is 15 amino acids long. The germline CDR1 and CDR2 sequences are LGHNA and YSLEER.

The rearrangement joins TRBV7-6 to TRBJ2-5, with 13 bases fitting TRBD2. The CDR3 runs 16 residues. The J segment lost 5 bases and the V segment lost 5 bases, leaving 8 bases of the junction unmatched. The germline V gene has CDR1 SGHVS and CDR2 FNYEAQ. CDR3 region: CASSMGLAGPGETQYF. The CDR3 region has the DNA TGTGCCAGCAGCATGGGACTAGCGGGACCGGGGGAGACCCAGTACTTC.

V and J are TRBV29-1 and TRBJ2-1, with TRBD1 matching 7 bases. Unmatched junction bases numbered 1, after V lost 4 bases and J lost 4 bases. There are 12 residues in the CDR3. CDR1 is SQVTM and CDR2 is ANQGSEA in the germline V gene. The CDR3 sequence: CSVGGQYNEQFF. Here the CDR3 DNA reads TGCAGCGTTGGGGGACAGTACAATGAGCAGTTCTTC.

V and J are TRBV6-1 and TRBJ1-2; TRBD1 matches at 7 bases. CDR1 is MNHNS, CDR2 SASEGT, per germline. After removal of 5 bases from V and 8 bases from J, the junction contained 14 bases not matched to a gene. The CDR3 has 15 amino acids. The CDR3 nucleotides read TGTGCCAGCAGTCCCCAGGGCCCAAGGGGGCCAGGCTACACCTTC. This encodes CASSPQGPRGPGYTF.